The 15 T cell receptor beta chains below come from one sample, sequenced in a study of T cell responses to AZD1222 COVID-19 vaccine. Sequenced by immunoSEQ multiplex PCR; TCRdb stores in-frame clones only, minus some. In the table there are around 180,000 clones, about nine tenths of which are singletons. The specimen comprised peripheral blood, sampled on day 0 of AZD1222 vaccination. The receptor set was obtained from an adult in good health.

The V and J genes are TRBV9 and TRBJ1-5, with D possibly being TRBD1 (5 bases). CDR3 length equals 14 residues. V dropped 4 bases and J dropped 4 bases, with 12 bases sitting between them. Germline V lookup: CDR1 SGDLS, CDR2 YYNGEE. The DNA for the CDR3 is TGTGCCAGCAGCCGGGGGGACCGGAATCAGCCCCAGCATTTT. Protein: CASSRGDRNQPQHF.

This chain connects TRBV4-3 to TRBJ2-5; 13 positions match TRBD2. This CDR3 is built from 18 residues. V lost 1 base, J lost 1 base, and 6 bases stayed unmatched. CDR1 and CDR2 (germline): LGHNA, YSLEER. The CDR3 reads CASSQVWTSGGAQETQYF. Written as DNA, the CDR3 is TGCGCCAGCAGCCAAGTGTGGACTAGCGGGGGAGCCCAAGAGACCCAGTACTTC.

J is TRBJ2-3 and V is TRBV11-1, with unresolved D. This CDR3 has 13 residues. The germline V gene encodes CDR1 SGHAT and CDR2 FQDESV (reference sequence). V lost 5 bases to trimming and J lost 4 bases, with 10 bases between them. DNA for the CDR3: TGTGCCAGCAGCCAAGGGCCGGCAGATACGCAGTATTTT. Amino acids: CASSQGPADTQYF.

This clone was found a few times. The rearrangement links TRBV7-3 to TRBJ1-6, with D maybe TRBD1 (6 bases). This CDR3 has 12 amino acids. The germline V and J ends were trimmed by 5 bases and 13 bases, with 12 bases remaining between them. Looked up from germline, CDR1 is SGHTA and CDR2 is FQGTGA. CDR3 protein: CASSPGGGPLHF. Written as DNA, the CDR3 is TGTGCCAGCAGCCCGGGGGGCGGTCCCCTCCACTTT. Combining the CDR3 with reference TRBV7-3 and TRBJ1-6 gives the whole variable domain GAGVSQTPSNKVTEKGKYVELRCDPISGHTALYWYRQSLGQGPEFLIYFQGTGAADDSGLPNDRFFAVRPEGSVSTLKIQRTERGDSAVYLCASSPGGGPLHFGNGTRLTVT.

This chain uses TRBV12-3 or TRBV12-4 with TRBJ1-1, with unresolved D. V lost 2 bases to trimming and J lost 5 bases, with 6 bases between them. The CDR3 is made up of 12 amino acids. The CDR3 coding sequence is TGTGCCAGCAGTTTAACTGGGACTGAAGCTTTCTTT. This translates into CASSLTGTEAFF.

The chain couples TRBV19 to TRBJ1-2, with 9 bases lining up with TRBD1. After removal of 5 bases from V and 4 bases from J, the junction contained 11 bases not matched to a gene. CDR1 and CDR2 (germline): LNHDA, SQIVND (reference sequence). This CDR3 contains 16 residues. The CDR3 DNA reads as TGTGCCAGTAGTGAGAGGACAGGGGATATTGTCTATGGCTACACCTTC. It yields the protein CASSERTGDIVYGYTF.

In the case of this clone: Within the sample, other DNA sequences also encode this same CDR3. This rearrangement joins TRBV11-2 to TRBJ2-3, with D tentatively TRBD2 (5 bases). The CDR3 spans 12 residues. V was cut by 1 base and J by 6 bases, with 5 bases left in between. Per the germline V gene, CDR1 is SGHAT and CDR2 is FQNNGV. CDR3 in DNA: TGTGCCAGCAGCTTAGGAGGGGATACGCAGTATTTT. Translation gives CASSLGGDTQYF.

This chain uses TRBV11-1 with TRBJ2-4, with 9 bases identical to TRBD1. This CDR3 has 15 residues. V gave up 5 bases and J gave up 0 bases; unmatched junction bases: 2. Germline assignment: CDR1 SGHAT and CDR2 FQDESV (reference sequence). The CDR3 loop is CASSKGQGAKNIQYF. The CDR3, as DNA: TGTGCCAGCAGCAAGGGACAGGGAGCCAAAAACATTCAGTACTTC.

The chain is built from TRBV19 and TRBJ1-2; D unresolved. The CDR3 runs to 11 residues. With 5 bases removed from V and 5 bases from J, the gap between germline ends came to 6 bases. Germline CDR1 is LNHDA and CDR2 is SQIVND (reference sequence). The CDR3 DNA sequence: TGTGCCAGTAGTCAGGAGTATGGCTACACCTTC. It specifies CASSQEYGYTF.

The sample holds a few counts of this clone. The rearrangement uses TRBV9 and TRBJ2-1, with 9 bases that match TRBD2. The length of the CDR3 is 17 residues. V lost 0 bases and J lost 4; bases outside the gene matches: 8. Per the germline V gene, CDR1 is SGDLS and CDR2 is YYNGEE. In DNA form, the CDR3 reads TGTGCCAGCAGCGTAGACCAAAGCGGGGGGATATACAATGAGCAGTTCTTC. It yields the protein CASSVDQSGGIYNEQFF.

This rearrangement joins TRBV19 to TRBJ1-3; no reliable D call. V shed 8 bases and J shed 4 bases, with 12 bases lying between them. Germline assignment: CDR1 LNHDA and CDR2 SQIVND (reference sequence). The CDR3 covers 13 residues. CDR3 DNA: TGTGCCAGTTCATGGATCAACGGAAACACCATATATTTT. As protein: CASSWINGNTIYF.

The chain recombines TRBV6-2 or TRBV6-3 with TRBJ1-6, with 7 nucleotides matching TRBD1. Germline V gene sequence: CDR1 MNHEY, CDR2 SVGEGT. V gave up 5 bases and J gave up 0 bases; unmatched junction bases: 7. CDR3 size: 17 residues. The CDR3 protein is CASSQGQQSSYNSPLHF. The CDR3 DNA sequence: TGTGCCAGCAGTCAGGGACAGCAAAGCTCCTATAATTCACCCCTCCACTTT.

The chain links TRBV18 to TRBJ2-3; D possibly corresponds to TRBD2 (5 bases). Trimming stripped 2 bases from V and 6 bases from J, with 9 bases between. The CDR3 totals 13 residues. Germline lookup yields CDR1 KGHSH and CDR2 LQKENI. The CDR3 sequence: CASSPDLADTQYF. CDR3 DNA sequence: TGTGCCAGCTCACCAGATTTAGCGGATACGCAGTATTTT. Complete variable domain (other parts from reference TRBV18 and TRBJ2-3): NAGVMQNPRHLVRRRGQEARLRCSPMKGHSHVYWYRQLPEEGLKFMVYLQKENIIDESGMPKERFSAEFPKEGPSILRIQQVVRGDSAAYFCASSPDLADTQYFGPGTRLTVL.

The CDR3 loop is CASSDPGDLQPQHF. In nucleotides, the CDR3 is TGTGCCAGCAGTGATCCCGGGGACCTTCAGCCCCAGCATTTT. The chain employs TRBV25-1 and TRBJ1-5, with D maybe TRBD1 (5 bases). The CDR3 has 14 amino acids. The ends were cut back, 3 bases at V and 6 bases at J, with 12 bases in the middle. Germline lookup yields CDR1 MGHDK and CDR2 SYGVNS.

This rearrangement joins TRBV25-1 to TRBJ1-3; the D gene is possibly TRBD1 (5 bases). This CDR3 is built from 14 residues. CDR1 is MGHDK and CDR2 is SYGVNS in the germline V gene. V lost 5 bases and J 0 bases, leaving 8 bases between the germline ends. In DNA, the CDR3 is TGTGCCAGCAGTATCGGGGGCTCTGGAAACACCATATATTTT. Translated, it gives CASSIGGSGNTIYF.